This TCR beta chain was obtained from a study of cytotoxic CD8 clonotypes in ibrutinib-treated CLL. Unmatched junction bases numbered 10, after V lost 2 bases and J lost 6 bases. This CDR3 comprises 14 residues. CDR1 is SQVTM and CDR2 is ANQGSEA in the germline V gene. Produced via immunoSEQ multiplex PCR; TCRdb's table is partial and in-frame only. The table records approximately 45,000 clones, 60% to 80% of them present only once. Frozen-stored PBMCs produced about 2 micrograms of genomic DNA for TCR beta libraries. Comments on this clone: Its matching antigen is unknown.

The study, taken as a whole, reports: On treatment, the uncommon public clonotypes contracted or remained stable. Elevated clonality accompanied ibrutinib response, with a return toward baseline values at progression.

This chain uses TRBV29-1 with TRBJ2-7; 7 bases map to TRBD1. The sample here was PBMCs, taken after 12 months of ibrutinib treatment. This TCR was sampled from a human donor with chronic lymphocytic leukemia. CDR3 region: CSVEMVRTGGEQYF. The CDR3, as DNA: TGCAGCGTTGAAATGGTGCGGACAGGCGGCGAGCAGTACTTC.